The 31 T cell receptor beta chains presented below share a single source sample, sequenced in a study of cytomegalovirus exposure and HLA in healthy donors. The PCR made use of 60 Vbeta and 13 Jbeta primers. Repertoires were generated with immunoSEQ multiplex PCR, while TCRdb's copy carries only in-frame clones and drops some. The sample holds more than 65,000 clones, 65% to 75% seen once. The sample taken for sequencing was PBMCs. The origin of the receptors is a woman aged 55-75 years in good health and CMV-seropositive.

This clone has a handful of counts. The chain carries TRBV5-6 and TRBJ2-7; D may be TRBD2 (5 bases). The germline V gene encodes CDR1 SGHDT and CDR2 YYEEEE. This CDR3 has 14 amino acids. V lost 0 bases to trimming and J lost 6 bases, with 13 bases between them. CDR3 in amino acids: CASSLGGPSGEQYF. Written as DNA, the CDR3 is TGTGCCAGCAGCTTGGGTGGCCCCAGCGGCGAGCAGTACTTC.

This chain links TRBV4-1 with TRBJ1-2; 7 positions match TRBD1. CDR1 and CDR2 (germline): MGHRA, YSYEKL. This CDR3 has 17 amino acids. Germline trimming cut 1 base from V and 0 bases from J; bases unmatched to any gene: 8. CDR3 in DNA: TGCGCCAGCAGCCAAGGGCGGGACAGAACATCTAACTATGGCTACACCTTC. Its protein product is CASSQGRDRTSNYGYTF.

The chain combines TRBV6-5 with TRBJ2-7; D not resolved. Trimming shortened V by 4 bases and J by 3 bases, and 13 bases separated the two germline ends. This CDR3 is 14 amino acids long. CDR1 and CDR2 from the germline V gene are MNHEY and SVGAGI. DNA for the CDR3: TGTGCCAGCAGTTCCCTGAGAGGCTTCTACGAGCAGTACTTC. It yields the protein CASSSLRGFYEQYF.

This chain connects TRBV2 to TRBJ1-3; D gene uncertain. V was trimmed by 5 bases and J by 3 bases, leaving 8 bases between them. The CDR3 has 13 amino acids. Germline assignment: CDR1 SNHLY and CDR2 FYNNEI. CDR3 amino acids: CASSQSVGNTIYF. The CDR3 DNA is TGTGCCAGCAGTCAGTCTGTTGGAAACACCATATATTTT. Drawing the rest from reference TRBV2 and TRBJ1-3, the complete variable domain is EPEVTQTPSHQVTQMGQEVILRCVPISNHLYFYWYRQILGQKVEFLVSFYNNEISEKSEIFDDQFSVERPDGSNFTLKIRSTKLEDSAMYFCASSQSVGNTIYFGEGSWLTVV.

This chain uses TRBV19 with TRBJ2-1, with 9 bases lining up with TRBD2. With V trimmed by 6 bases and J by 9 bases, 12 bases remained unmatched. The CDR3 spans 15 residues. Germline lookup yields CDR1 LNHDA and CDR2 SQIVND (reference sequence). DNA for the CDR3: TGTGCCAGTAGCCCAACCAAGGTAGCGGGAGTTGAGCAGTTCTTC. It specifies CASSPTKVAGVEQFF.

This clone was observed a few times. This chain joins TRBV5-1 and TRBJ1-2; D is uncertain. The CDR3 totals 14 residues. Looked up from germline, CDR1 is SGHRS and CDR2 is YFSETQ. Trimming stripped 4 bases from V and 2 bases from J, with 12 bases between. The CDR3: CASSASGGNYGYTF. The CDR3 region has the DNA TGCGCCAGCAGCGCGTCGGGAGGGAACTATGGCTACACCTTC.

The V gene is TRBV7-9, the J gene TRBJ1-1; weak D call: TRBD1 (5 bases). The CDR3 consists of 18 residues. The germline V gene encodes CDR1 SEHNR and CDR2 FQNEAQ (reference sequence). The germline V and J ends were trimmed by 2 bases and 3 bases, with 22 bases remaining between them. CDR3 region: CASSLSGDFPRGDTEAFF. CDR3 bases: TGTGCCAGCAGCTTATCGGGGGATTTCCCCCGAGGAGACACTGAAGCTTTCTTT.

V is TRBV6-1 and J is TRBJ1-3; 7 bases fit TRBD1. The CDR3 contains 15 residues. Germline CDR1 is MNHNS and CDR2 is SASEGT. The V segment lost 1 base and the J segment 2 bases; nucleotides outside the gene matches: 2. In DNA, the CDR3 is TGTGCCAGCAGTGAAGTCGACAGGGCTGGAAACACCATATATTTT. Residues: CASSEVDRAGNTIYF.

J is TRBJ1-2 and V is TRBV27; TRBD1 matches 7 bases. Germline V gene sequence: CDR1 MNHEY, CDR2 SMNVEV (reference sequence). The CDR3 totals 14 residues. Trimming removed 5 bases from V and 4 bases from J; junction bases left unmatched: 7. The CDR3 DNA sequence: TGTGCCAGCAGTCCACCGGGACAGAGCTATGGCTACACCTTC. This codes for CASSPPGQSYGYTF.

V is TRBV6-6 and J is TRBJ1-5; 7 nucleotides match TRBD1. The ends lost 6 bases at V and 2 bases at J; junction bases unmatched: 4. Per germline, CDR1 MNHNY and CDR2 SVGAGI (reference sequence). The CDR3 sequence is 14 residues long. The CDR3 DNA sequence: TGTGCCAGCAGCCAAGGACAGGGCAATCAGCCCCAGCATTTT. It is translated as CASSQGQGNQPQHF.

There are a few counts of this clone. CDR3 region: CASSLVYTSGNTIYF. The CDR3 DNA is TGTGCCAGCAGCTTGGTGTACACCTCTGGAAACACCATATATTTT. The rearrangement uses TRBV5-5 and TRBJ1-3; D call uncertain. V lost 0 bases, J lost 0 bases, and 7 bases lay in between. CDR1 SGHKS and CDR2 YYEKEE come from the germline V gene (reference sequence). CDR3 length equals 15 residues.

There are a few counts of this clone. V and J are TRBV6-6 and TRBJ2-7, with 8 nucleotides matching TRBD1. Germline CDR1 and CDR2: MNHNY and SVGAGI (reference sequence). With 7 bases clipped from V and 7 bases from J, the junction kept 12 bases outside the gene matches. The CDR3 length is 14 residues. CDR3 nucleotide sequence: TGTGCCAGCACCCGAGGTGGACAGGGTACGGAGCAGTACTTC. The encoded protein is CASTRGGQGTEQYF.

Only a few counts were recorded for this clone. The genes are TRBV5-5 and TRBJ1-4; 10 nucleotides match TRBD1. This CDR3 region has 14 residues. Trimming removed 3 bases from V and 6 bases from J; junction bases left unmatched: 2. From germline, CDR1 is SGHKS and CDR2 YYEKEE (reference sequence). The CDR3 DNA follows: TGTGCCAGCAGCTGGACAGGGGGGGATGAAAAACTGTTTTTT. The encoded protein is CASSWTGGDEKLFF.

This chain joins TRBV4-2 and TRBJ1-2; 8 bases align to TRBD1. Germline assignment: CDR1 LGHNA and CDR2 YNFKEQ. V lost 5 bases to trimming and J lost 4 bases; unmatched junction nucleotides: 12. The CDR3 totals 16 residues. For the CDR3, the DNA is TGTGCCAGCAGCTTATCCGACAGGGGACGCGTCTATGGCTACACCTTC. It translates to CASSLSDRGRVYGYTF.

The chain couples TRBV7-2 to TRBJ1-1; no clear D. The V gene lost 3 bases and the J gene lost 0 bases, with 14 bases spanning the gap. Germline V lookup: CDR1 SGHTA, CDR2 FQGNSA. The CDR3 is made up of 16 amino acids. CDR3 DNA: TGTGCCAGCAGCTTGTATCTTCCCGGTTTGAACACTGAAGCTTTCTTT. Amino acids: CASSLYLPGLNTEAFF. The full variable domain, rest sourced from reference TRBV7-2 and TRBJ1-1, is GAGVSQSPSNKVTEKGKDVELRCDPISGHTALYWYRQSLGQGLEFLIYFQGNSAPDKSGLPSDRFSAERTGGSVSTLTIQRTQQEDSAVYLCASSLYLPGLNTEAFFGQGTRLTVV.

V and J are TRBV18 and TRBJ2-5, with 7 bases aligning to TRBD2. V shed 3 bases and J 3 bases; nucleotides not matched to a gene: 1. The CDR3 is 13 residues long. The germline V gene encodes CDR1 KGHSH and CDR2 LQKENI. This chain's CDR3 is CASSPSGEETQYF. CDR3 DNA: TGTGCCAGCTCACCGAGCGGGGAAGAGACCCAGTACTTC.

The V gene is TRBV7-8, the J gene TRBJ2-1; 13 bases are shared with TRBD2. The germline gives CDR1 SGHVS, CDR2 FQNEAQ. This CDR3 comprises 17 residues. V gave up 1 base and J gave up 9 bases; unmatched junction bases: 9. CDR3 nucleotide sequence: TGTGCCAGCAGCTTAGGGTGGCGGACTAGCGGGGGTATTGAGCAGTTCTTC. The encoded protein is CASSLGWRTSGGIEQFF.

This chain connects TRBV18 to TRBJ2-7, with 13 bases aligning to TRBD2. V was clipped by 2 bases and J by 4 bases; unmatched bases: 2. The germline V gene encodes CDR1 KGHSH and CDR2 LQKENI. CDR3 length: 15 amino acids. DNA of the CDR3: TGTGCCAGCTCACCAACTAGCGGGAGGGCGTACGAGCAGTACTTC. As protein: CASSPTSGRAYEQYF.

This clone was counted many times. The chain carries TRBV6-6 and TRBJ1-2, with 7 bases aligning to TRBD1. The CDR3 spans 12 residues. Germline CDR1 and CDR2: MNHNY and SVGAGI (reference sequence). Unmatched junction bases numbered 6, after V lost 8 bases and J lost 6 bases. The CDR3: CASEGTVDGYTF. The CDR3 DNA follows: TGTGCCAGCGAGGGGACAGTCGATGGCTACACCTTC.

This clone has more than one count but fewer than ten. This rearrangement joins TRBV7-2 to TRBJ1-2; no clear D. Germline loops: CDR1 SGHTA, CDR2 FQGNSA. V was trimmed by 0 bases and J by 4 bases, leaving 12 bases between them. The CDR3 loop spans 15 amino acids. The CDR3 DNA reads TGTGCCAGCAGCTTAGCCCGGAGGAGCAGCTATGGCTACACCTTC. Amino acids: CASSLARRSSYGYTF.

The CDR3 is CASSQDRRFQGTHGYTF. CDR3 in DNA: TGTGCCAGCAGCCAAGATCGAAGGTTTCAGGGGACCCATGGCTACACCTTC. The rearrangement links TRBV14 to TRBJ1-2, with a tentative D call TRBD1 (6 bases). V shed 0 bases and J shed 6 bases, with 20 bases lying between them. This CDR3 region has 17 residues. CDR1 SGHDN and CDR2 FVKESK come from the germline V gene.

J is TRBJ1-6 and V is TRBV11-2; D perhaps matches TRBD1 (6 bases). Trimming removed 6 bases from V and 9 bases from J, with 18 bases in between. CDR3 length: 15 residues. Germline CDR1 is SGHAT and CDR2 is FQNNGV. The CDR3 is CASSPYPGDVSPLHF. CDR3 DNA sequence: TGTGCCAGCAGTCCGTACCCAGGGGATGTTTCACCCCTCCACTTT.

This clone was observed a single time. This rearrangement joins TRBV10-3 to TRBJ2-3; D is possibly TRBD1 (5 bases). This CDR3 has 15 amino acids. Trimming stripped 2 bases from V and 5 bases from J, with 14 bases between. CDR1 is ENHRY and CDR2 is SYGVKD in the germline V gene. The CDR3 spells CAISERGGNRDTQYF. CDR3 in DNA: TGTGCCATCAGTGAGAGGGGCGGTAACCGAGATACGCAGTATTTT.

V gene TRBV19 combines with J gene TRBJ1-1; 7 bases fit TRBD1. CDR1 is LNHDA and CDR2 is SQIVND in the germline V gene (reference sequence). Trimming removed 8 bases from V and 3 bases from J; junction bases left unmatched: 3. This CDR3 is 12 amino acids long. In DNA form, the CDR3 reads TGTGCCAGTCGGGACAGACACACTGAAGCTTTCTTT. This codes for CASRDRHTEAFF.

The chain recombines TRBV30 with TRBJ2-3; 8 bases align to TRBD2. With V trimmed by 5 bases and J by 0 bases, 4 bases remained unmatched. Germline values: CDR1 GTSNPN, CDR2 SVGIG (reference sequence). CDR3 size: 14 residues. In DNA form, the CDR3 reads TGTGCCTGGGATAGCGGGACTAGCACAGATACGCAGTATTTT. Protein sequence: CAWDSGTSTDTQYF.

This chain joins TRBV27 and TRBJ1-5; TRBD1 matches 9 bases. The CDR3 runs 15 residues. With 6 bases clipped from V and 3 bases from J, the junction kept 6 bases outside the gene matches. Germline V gene sequence: CDR1 MNHEY, CDR2 SMNVEV (reference sequence). This CDR3 reads CASSLQGAYNQPQHF. CDR3 nucleotides: TGTGCCAGCAGCTTACAGGGGGCATACAATCAGCCCCAGCATTTT.

The chain uses TRBV30 and TRBJ1-5; the D gene is possibly TRBD1 (5 bases). Germline lookup yields CDR1 GTSNPN and CDR2 SVGIG (reference sequence). The CDR3 extends over 14 amino acids. V lost 2 bases and J lost 6, with 14 bases in between. The CDR3 is CAWSRDRGGQPQHF. CDR3 sequence (DNA): TGTGCCTGGAGTCGGGACCGGGGAGGTCAGCCCCAGCATTTT.

This clone was counted a single time. The gene calls are TRBV18 and TRBJ2-2; D might be TRBD1 (6 bases). V lost 3 bases and J lost 5, with 7 bases in between. CDR3 length: 13 amino acids. CDR1 KGHSH and CDR2 LQKENI come from the germline V gene. The CDR3 sequence: CASSPQGTGELFF. The CDR3 coding sequence is TGTGCCAGCTCACCTCAGGGGACCGGGGAGCTGTTTTTT.

V and J are TRBV15 and TRBJ2-3; D is ambiguous. V lost 4 bases and J 3 bases, leaving 5 bases between the germline ends. The germline V gene encodes CDR1 LNHNV and CDR2 YYDKDF (reference sequence). The CDR3 totals 12 residues. The CDR3 protein is CATSIGTDTQYF. The DNA of the CDR3 is TGTGCCACCAGCATCGGGACAGATACGCAGTATTTT.

This chain uses TRBV15 with TRBJ1-1; D gene unclear. Germline assignment: CDR1 LNHNV and CDR2 YYDKDF (reference sequence). The V end lost 0 bases, the J end lost 5 bases, and 10 bases lay between the germline ends. The length of the CDR3 is 14 residues. This CDR3 is CATSRDRSQTEAFF. CDR3 nucleotides: TGTGCCACCAGCAGAGATCGTAGCCAGACTGAAGCTTTCTTT.

This sequence joins TRBV6-5 and TRBJ2-2; perhaps TRBD1 as D (6 bases). The germline gives CDR1 MNHEY, CDR2 SVGAGI. CDR3 length: 14 residues. V was shortened by 5 bases and J by 0 bases, with 7 bases between the two germline ends. The CDR3 bases are TGTGCCAGCAGTCAGGGGACGAACACCGGGGAGCTGTTTTTT. Translating gives CASSQGTNTGELFF.